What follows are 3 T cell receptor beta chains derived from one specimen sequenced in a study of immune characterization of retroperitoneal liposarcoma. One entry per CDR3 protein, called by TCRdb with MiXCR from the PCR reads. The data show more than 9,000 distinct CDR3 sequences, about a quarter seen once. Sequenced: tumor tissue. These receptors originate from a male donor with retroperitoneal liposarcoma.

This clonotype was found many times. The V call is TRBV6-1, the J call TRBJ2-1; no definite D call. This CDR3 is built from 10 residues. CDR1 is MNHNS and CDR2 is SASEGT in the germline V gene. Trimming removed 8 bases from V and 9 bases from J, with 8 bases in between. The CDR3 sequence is CASGRPEQFF. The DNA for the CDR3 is TGTGCCAGCGGCCGGCCTGAGCAGTTCTTC.

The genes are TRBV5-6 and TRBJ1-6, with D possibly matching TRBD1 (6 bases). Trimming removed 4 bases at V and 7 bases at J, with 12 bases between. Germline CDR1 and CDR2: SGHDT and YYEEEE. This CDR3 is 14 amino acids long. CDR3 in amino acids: CASSGDISNSPLHF. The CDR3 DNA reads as TGTGCCAGCAGCGGGGACATCTCAAATTCACCCCTCCACTTT.

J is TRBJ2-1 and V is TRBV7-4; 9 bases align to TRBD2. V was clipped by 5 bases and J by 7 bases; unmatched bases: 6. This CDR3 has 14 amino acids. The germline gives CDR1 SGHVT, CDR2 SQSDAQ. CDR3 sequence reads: CASSTGLAGNEQFF. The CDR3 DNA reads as TGTGCCAGCAGCACAGGGCTAGCGGGAAATGAGCAGTTCTTC.